These 20 T cell receptor beta chains came from one sample sequenced in a study of shared clonotypes between healthy human individuals. The assay was immunoSEQ multiplex PCR, and TCRdb's table has in-frame clones only and misses some. This table has approximately 400,000 clones, around 96% appearing once. Specimen: memory CD8+ T cells sorted from blood. As to subset: CD45RO+ cells pooled with CCR7-negative TemRA cells. These receptors were obtained from a man aged 25-40 years in good health.

V usage is TRBV30 and J usage is TRBJ1-5; D perhaps matches TRBD1 (6 bases). Germline loops: CDR1 GTSNPN, CDR2 SVGIG (reference sequence). This CDR3 is 13 amino acids long. Trimming shortened V by 1 base and J by 6 bases, and 10 bases separated the two germline ends. The CDR3 protein is CAWSEQGGQPQHF. In DNA, the CDR3 is TGTGCCTGGAGTGAACAGGGAGGTCAGCCCCAGCATTTT.

The rearrangement joins TRBV28 to TRBJ2-3, with 7 bases fitting TRBD2. This CDR3 comprises 17 residues. Germline V gene data show CDR1 as MDHEN and CDR2 as SYDVKM. J was trimmed by 1 base and V by 3 bases; bases with no gene match: 10. CDR3: CASSFRQAGWRTDTQYF. CDR3 DNA: TGTGCCAGCAGTTTTCGCCAAGCGGGGTGGCGCACAGATACGCAGTATTTT.

The chain combines TRBV5-4 with TRBJ2-5; D is ambiguous. CDR1 is SGHNT, CDR2 YYREEE, per germline (reference sequence). The CDR3 sequence is 14 residues long. Trimming removed 1 base at V and 2 bases at J, with 9 bases between. The chain's CDR3 is CASSLPGNQETQYF. In DNA, the CDR3 is TGTGCCAGCAGCTTGCCAGGAAATCAAGAGACCCAGTACTTC.

This chain connects TRBV25-1 to TRBJ2-3; 8 nucleotides line up with TRBD2. There are 16 residues in the CDR3. The germline CDR1 and CDR2 sequences are MGHDK and SYGVNS. V lost 5 bases and J lost 3; bases outside the gene matches: 10. The CDR3 loop is CASSPLSAGVTDTQYF. The CDR3, as DNA: TGTGCCAGCAGTCCTCTCTCAGCGGGAGTAACAGATACGCAGTATTTT.

This clone has just one count. This chain links TRBV30 with TRBJ2-7; D is uncertain. CDR1 GTSNPN and CDR2 SVGIG come from the germline V gene (reference sequence). The CDR3 is 13 residues long. V was clipped by 2 bases and J by 4 bases, with 12 bases between them. CDR3 in amino acids: CAWSPGWGYEQYF. CDR3 in DNA: TGTGCCTGGAGTCCCGGGTGGGGATACGAGCAGTACTTC. The full variable domain, in which reference TRBV30 and TRBJ2-7 provide the parts outside the CDR3, is SQTIHQWPATLVQPVGSPLSLECTVEGTSNPNLYWYRQAAGRGLQLLFYSVGIGQISSEVPQNLSASRPQDRQFILSSKKLLLSDSGFYLCAWSPGWGYEQYFGPGTRLTVT.

This chain connects TRBV9 to TRBJ2-1; perhaps D is TRBD1 or TRBD2 (5 bases each). Germline values: CDR1 SGDLS, CDR2 YYNGEE. CDR3 length: 15 residues. With 1 base removed from V and 4 bases from J, the gap between germline ends came to 12 bases. The DNA for the CDR3 is TGTGCCAGCAGCGTAACGGGGCAGTCGTACAATGAGCAGTTCTTC. Protein product: CASSVTGQSYNEQFF. Filled out from reference TRBV9 and TRBJ2-1, the complete variable domain reads DSGVTQTPKHLITATGQRVTLRCSPRSGDLSVYWYQQSLDQGLQFLIQYYNGEERAKGNILERFSAQQFPDLHSELNLSSLELGDSALYFCASSVTGQSYNEQFFGPGTRLTVL.

The chain has TRBV5-1 and TRBJ2-1, with 14 bases matching TRBD2. Looked up from germline, CDR1 is SGHRS and CDR2 is YFSETQ. This CDR3 is 17 amino acids long. With V trimmed by 3 bases and J by 6 bases, 8 bases remained unmatched. The CDR3 loop is CASSSGQGTSGSNEQFF. CDR3 nucleotide sequence: TGCGCCAGCAGCTCCGGACAGGGGACTAGCGGGAGCAATGAGCAGTTCTTC.

With regard to this clone: This same CDR3 is encoded by further DNA sequences in the sample. The chain joins TRBV5-5 to TRBJ1-5, with 7 bases that match TRBD1. There are 14 residues in the CDR3. V gave up 4 bases and J gave up 2 bases; unmatched junction bases: 3. Germline-derived CDR1 and CDR2 are SGHKS and YYEKEE (reference sequence). CDR3 loop: CASSPGQGNQPQHF. The CDR3 region has the DNA TGTGCCAGCAGCCCAGGACAGGGCAATCAGCCCCAGCATTTT.

The rearrangement links TRBV19 to TRBJ2-1, with TRBD2 as a possible D gene (6 bases). The ends were cut back, 5 bases at V and 0 bases at J, with 17 bases in the middle. This CDR3 has 17 residues. Looked up from germline, CDR1 is LNHDA and CDR2 is SQIVND (reference sequence). Here the CDR3 DNA reads TGTGCCAGTAGTGTACCGGGACTCTTACCCTCCTACAATGAGCAGTTCTTC. As protein: CASSVPGLLPSYNEQFF.

V usage is TRBV10-3 and J usage is TRBJ1-1; D call uncertain. The CDR3 has 13 amino acids. The germline V and J ends were trimmed by 5 bases and 1 base, with 8 bases remaining between them. In germline, CDR1 is ENHRY, CDR2 SYGVKD. The CDR3 nucleotides read TGTGCCATCAGTAGGGAGGGGAACACTGAAGCTTTCTTT. This translates into CAISREGNTEAFF.

This chain uses TRBV10-3 with TRBJ1-5; D is unclear. Germline CDR1 ENHRY, CDR2 SYGVKD. The CDR3 has 12 residues. V lost 7 bases, J lost 5 bases, and 9 bases lay in between. The CDR3 DNA reads TGTGCCATCAAAGGAGATCATCAGCCCCAGCATTTT. Its translation is CAIKGDHQPQHF.

This clone showed up just once. This chain connects TRBV5-1 to TRBJ2-3; 9 bases align to TRBD1. V gave up 4 bases and J gave up 4 bases; unmatched junction bases: 7. CDR3 length: 15 amino acids. The germline CDR1 and CDR2 sequences are SGHRS and YFSETQ. The CDR3 DNA reads as TGCGCCAGCAGCCCGAGGGACAGGGTGGCAGATACGCAGTATTTT. Translated, it gives CASSPRDRVADTQYF. Together with reference TRBV5-1 and TRBJ2-3, the CDR3 gives the full variable domain: KAGVTQTPRYLIKTRGQQVTLSCSPISGHRSVSWYQQTPGQGLQFLFEYFSETQRNKGNFPGRFSGRQFSNSRSEMNVSTLELGDSALYLCASSPRDRVADTQYFGPGTRLTVL.

The chain joins TRBV28 to TRBJ2-7; 9 bases match TRBD2. The CDR3 is 17 residues long. CDR1 and CDR2 from the germline V gene are MDHEN and SYDVKM. V was pared by 8 bases and J by 2 bases, with 16 bases of the junction left unmatched. In DNA, the CDR3 is TGTGCCAGCGACTCGATAGCGGGAGAGAAGGGGACCTACGAGCAGTACTTC. It translates to CASDSIAGEKGTYEQYF.

CDR3 protein: CASSPPTGSYNEQFF. The CDR3 nucleotides read TGTGCCAGCTCACCCCCGACAGGCTCCTACAATGAGCAGTTCTTC. V usage is TRBV18 and J usage is TRBJ2-1; tentatively, D is TRBD1 (6 bases). In germline, CDR1 is KGHSH, CDR2 LQKENI. Trimming removed 3 bases from V and 0 bases from J, with 9 bases in between. The CDR3 spans 15 residues.

The chain uses TRBV4-1 and TRBJ2-3, with 14 bases identical to TRBD2. CDR3 length: 18 amino acids. J gave up 4 bases and V 1 base, and 7 bases lay outside the gene matches. Germline V gene sequence: CDR1 MGHRA, CDR2 YSYEKL. The CDR3: CASSQVQGTSGRSDTQYF. Here the CDR3 DNA reads TGCGCCAGCAGCCAAGTCCAGGGGACTAGCGGGAGATCAGATACGCAGTATTTT.

This clone was seen once. This sequence joins TRBV27 and TRBJ2-7; no clear D gene. V lost 2 bases and J 1 base, leaving 15 bases between the germline ends. The CDR3 is 16 amino acids. Germline values: CDR1 MNHEY, CDR2 SMNVEV (reference sequence). CDR3 loop: CASSLKALGGSYEQYF. The CDR3 bases are TGTGCCAGCAGTTTAAAGGCACTCGGCGGTTCCTACGAGCAGTACTTC.

The chain uses TRBV5-4 and TRBJ1-4, with D hard to call. The germline V and J ends were trimmed by 1 base and 6 bases, with 7 bases remaining between them. Germline V lookup: CDR1 SGHNT, CDR2 YYREEE (reference sequence). The CDR3 runs to 13 residues. This CDR3 is CASSLLGDEKLFF. CDR3 DNA sequence: TGTGCCAGCAGCTTGCTTGGGGATGAAAAACTGTTTTTT.

V is TRBV7-9 and J is TRBJ2-1; 16 nucleotides match TRBD2. The germline V gene encodes CDR1 SEHNR and CDR2 FQNEAQ (reference sequence). The CDR3 runs 19 residues. Unmatched junction bases numbered 14, after V lost 5 bases and J lost 7 bases. The CDR3: CASSRTRTGTSGRVNEQFF. DNA for the CDR3: TGTGCCAGCAGCCGAACCCGGACCGGGACTAGCGGGAGGGTGAATGAGCAGTTCTTC.

The chain recombines TRBV7-9 with TRBJ2-2; 7 bases are shared with TRBD2. V lost 5 bases to trimming and J lost 7 bases; unmatched junction nucleotides: 7. CDR3 length: 14 amino acids. Looked up from germline, CDR1 is SEHNR and CDR2 is FQNEAQ (reference sequence). The CDR3 sequence is CASSRERGLGELFF. In DNA, the CDR3 is TGTGCCAGCAGCCGGGAGCGGGGTCTCGGGGAGCTGTTTTTT.

This chain connects TRBV5-1 to TRBJ2-5; D tentatively reads TRBD1 or TRBD2 (5 bases each). There are 14 residues in the CDR3. Germline CDR1 and CDR2: SGHRS and YFSETQ. V lost 2 bases to trimming and J lost 5 bases, with 13 bases between them. The CDR3 sequence: CASSFTGATETQYF. DNA of the CDR3: TGCGCCAGCAGCTTTACCGGGGCTACCGAGACCCAGTACTTC.